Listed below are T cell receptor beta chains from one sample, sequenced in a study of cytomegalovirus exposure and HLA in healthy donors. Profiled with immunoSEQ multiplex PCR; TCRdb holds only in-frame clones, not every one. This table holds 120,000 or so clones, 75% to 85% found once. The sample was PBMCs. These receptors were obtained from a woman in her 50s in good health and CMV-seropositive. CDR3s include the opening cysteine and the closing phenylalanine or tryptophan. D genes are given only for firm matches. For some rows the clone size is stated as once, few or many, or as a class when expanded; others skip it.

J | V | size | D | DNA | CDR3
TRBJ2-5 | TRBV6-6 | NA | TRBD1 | TGTGCCAGCACCGGACAGGCTAGCCAAGAGACCCAGTACTTC | CASTGQASQETQYF
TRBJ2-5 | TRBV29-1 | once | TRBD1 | TGCAGCGGCCGGGACAGCCTCCAAGAGACCCAGTACTTC | CSGRDSLQETQYF
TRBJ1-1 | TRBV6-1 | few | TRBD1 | TGTGCCAGCAGTGAAGCCCGGACAGGGGGCACTGAAGCTTTCTTT | CASSEARTGGTEAFF
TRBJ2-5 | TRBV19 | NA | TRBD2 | TGTGCCAGTAGTTCCCTGGGGGGGGAGACCCAGTACTTC | CASSSLGGETQYF
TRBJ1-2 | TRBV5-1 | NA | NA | TGCGCCAGCAGCAGTGAAAAGGGGCGAAACGACTATGGCTACACCTTC | CASSSEKGRNDYGYTF
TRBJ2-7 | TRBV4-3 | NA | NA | TGCGCCAGCAGCCCAGAGGGGGGGGGAACCTACGAGCAGTACTTC | CASSPEGGGTYEQYF
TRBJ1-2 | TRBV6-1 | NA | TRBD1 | TGTGCCAGCAGTGGGGCCTCCGCCCGGGACAGGGTTCCTGGCTACACCTTC | CASSGASARDRVPGYTF
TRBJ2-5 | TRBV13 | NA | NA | TGTGCCAGCAGCTTAAATAGGGGCCAAGAGACCCAGTACTTC | CASSLNRGQETQYF
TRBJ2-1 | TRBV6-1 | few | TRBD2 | TGTGCCAGCAGTGAAGGACGGGGGGACAATGAGCAGTTCTTC | CASSEGRGDNEQFF
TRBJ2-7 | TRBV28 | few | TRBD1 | TGTGCCAGCAGTCCATTCGTGGGACAGGGCACCTACGAGCAGTACTTC | CASSPFVGQGTYEQYF
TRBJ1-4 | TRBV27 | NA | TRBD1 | TGTGCCAGCAGTGATCAGGGGGCGGGTGAAAAACTGTTTTTT | CASSDQGAGEKLFF
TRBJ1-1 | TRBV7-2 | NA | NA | TGTGCCAGCAGCTTAACGTTAGGACAGGAAGCTTTCTTT | CASSLTLGQEAFF
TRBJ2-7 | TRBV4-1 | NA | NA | TGCGCCAGCAGCCAAGAGAATAGCGGCCTCGAGCAGTACTTC | CASSQENSGLEQYF
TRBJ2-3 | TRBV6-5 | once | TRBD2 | TGTGCCAGCAGTTACGTGGCGGGGGGGCGAGATACGCAGTATTTT | CASSYVAGGRDTQYF
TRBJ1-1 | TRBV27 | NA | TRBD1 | TGTGCCAGCAGCTCCGGGACAGGGCCAGCGGGGGGCACTGAAGCTTTCTTT | CASSSGTGPAGGTEAFF
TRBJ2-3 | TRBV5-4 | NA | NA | TGTGCCAGCAGCTTGGCCAAACTCGCTAGCACAGATACGCAGTATTTT | CASSLAKLASTDTQYF
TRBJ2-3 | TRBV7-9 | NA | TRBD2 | TGTGCCAGCAGCTTAAGGGGATACGCGGGGGGCACAGATACGCAGTATTTT | CASSLRGYAGGTDTQYF
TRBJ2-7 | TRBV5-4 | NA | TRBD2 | TGTGCCAGCAGCTCGGGGACTAGCGGGGTTGCCTACGAGCAGTACTTC | CASSSGTSGVAYEQYF
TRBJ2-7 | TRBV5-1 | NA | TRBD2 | TGCGCCAGCAGCTATTTTACTAGCGGGAGTAGGTACGAGCAGTACTTC | CASSYFTSGSRYEQYF
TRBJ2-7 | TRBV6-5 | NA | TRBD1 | TGTGCCAGCAGGCAACAGGGGGCCCCCAACTACGAGCAGTACTTC | CASRQQGAPNYEQYF
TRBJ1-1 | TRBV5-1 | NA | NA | TGCGCCAGCAGCGCCCAGGGGAACACTGAAGCTTTCTTT | CASSAQGNTEAFF
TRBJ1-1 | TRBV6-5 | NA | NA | TGTGCCAGCAGTTACTCTGCAGGGGCAATGGAAGCTTTCTTT | CASSYSAGAMEAFF
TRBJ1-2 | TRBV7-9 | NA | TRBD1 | TGTGCCAGCAGCCAATACGATGACAGGGGTGACTATGGCTACACCTTC | CASSQYDDRGDYGYTF
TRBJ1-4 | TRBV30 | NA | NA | TGTGCCTGGAATAAACAGGTAGCTCAAGCAACTAATGAAAAACTGTTTTTT | CAWNKQVAQATNEKLFF
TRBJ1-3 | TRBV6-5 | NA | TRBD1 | TGTGCCAGCAGGACAGGGGGATCTGGAAACACCATATATTTT | CASRTGGSGNTIYF
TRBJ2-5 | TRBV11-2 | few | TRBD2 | TGTGCCAGCAGCGTACCGAGCGGGGGGGTCCAAGAGACCCAGTACTTC | CASSVPSGGVQETQYF
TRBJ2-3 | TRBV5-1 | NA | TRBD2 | TGCGCCAGCAGCTTCCAACTAGCGGAGTTGGGCACAGATACGCAGTATTTT | CASSFQLAELGTDTQYF
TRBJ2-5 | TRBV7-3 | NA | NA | TGTGCCAGCAGTTTTAATGGAGGGCGGAAAGAGACCCAGTACTTC | CASSFNGGRKETQYF
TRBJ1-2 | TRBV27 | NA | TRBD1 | TGTGCCAGCAGTTTGTATGCGGCTTCTAGGGGGCCGTCAGGTGGCTACACCTTC | CASSLYAASRGPSGGYTF
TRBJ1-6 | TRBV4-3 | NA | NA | TGCGCCAGCAGCCATACGAGGGCCGGACCCCTCCACTTT | CASSHTRAGPLHF
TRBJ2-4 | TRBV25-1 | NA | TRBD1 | TGTGCCAGCAGAGGTAGGGACAGGGACATTCAGTACTTC | CASRGRDRDIQYF
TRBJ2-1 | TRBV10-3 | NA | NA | TGTGCCATCGGCAATCGGGGAGACCGCACCTACAATGAGCAGTTCTTC | CAIGNRGDRTYNEQFF
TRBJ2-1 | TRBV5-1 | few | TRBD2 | TGCGCCAGCAGCTTGTCGGGACTAGCAATCAACAATGAGCAGTTCTTC | CASSLSGLAINNEQFF
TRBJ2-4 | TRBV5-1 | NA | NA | TGCGCCAGCAGCCTCGATGGGGCCAGCAAAAACATTCAGTACTTC | CASSLDGASKNIQYF
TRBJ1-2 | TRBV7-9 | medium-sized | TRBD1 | TGTGCCAGCAGTCATACAGGGGGAAGGGGTAACTATGGCTACACCTTC | CASSHTGGRGNYGYTF
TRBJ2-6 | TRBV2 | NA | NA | TGTGCCAGCAGGTGGGCGTTCTCTGGGGCCAACGTCCTGACTTTC | CASRWAFSGANVLTF
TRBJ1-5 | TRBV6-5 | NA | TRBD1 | TGTGCCAGCAGAAGGGGGACAGCGCAAGGGTCGCCCCAGCATTTT | CASRRGTAQGSPQHF
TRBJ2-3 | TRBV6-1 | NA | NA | TGTGCCAGCAGCGGACAGAGCACAGATACGCGGTATTTT | CASSGQSTDTRYF
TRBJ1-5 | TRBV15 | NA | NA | TGTGCCACCAGCATTAGGGGCGGCAATCAGCCCCAGCATTTT | CATSIRGGNQPQHF
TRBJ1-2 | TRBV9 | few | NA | TGTGCCAGCAGCCCGATATTTAGGGGTTTGTATGGCTACACCTTC | CASSPIFRGLYGYTF
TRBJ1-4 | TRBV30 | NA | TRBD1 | TGTGCCTGGAGGACCCAACAGGGGACTAATGAAAAACTGTTTTTT | CAWRTQQGTNEKLFF
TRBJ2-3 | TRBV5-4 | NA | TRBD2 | TGTGCCAGCAGCTTGATGGCTAGCGGGGGGTGGGAGGATACGCAGTATTTT | CASSLMASGGWEDTQYF
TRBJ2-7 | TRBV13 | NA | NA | TGTGCCAGCAGCTTAGGTCACCGGGGAAGGGTAATCTACGAGCAGTACTTC | CASSLGHRGRVIYEQYF
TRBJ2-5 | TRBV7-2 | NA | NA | TGTGCCAGCAGCCTCTATGAGACCCAGTACTTC | CASSLYETQYF
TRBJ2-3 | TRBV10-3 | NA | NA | TGTGCCATCAGTGAGTCGAGGGTAGTCACAGATACGCAGTATTTT | CAISESRVVTDTQYF
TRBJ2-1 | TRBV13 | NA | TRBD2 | TGTGCCAGCAGCTTGGGACTAGCGGGAGGCCCCACTAACAATGAGCAGTTCTTC | CASSLGLAGGPTNNEQFF